Below, 7 T cell receptor beta chains from the same sample are listed, as sequenced in a study of T-cell memory formation after mild COVID-19. TCRdb reprocessed the 5' RACE reads with MiXCR, giving one entry per CDR3 protein. The data hold 530,000 or so distinct CDR3 sequences, with roughly 17% observed a single time. Sequencing input: PBMCs or a T cell subset sorted from them (not recorded which). The origin of the receptors is an adult woman who had mild COVID-19 (a few samples of this study predate the infection). Cell type and time point are not known.

J is TRBJ2-5 and V is TRBV10-3; the D gene is possibly TRBD1 (5 bases). Trimming took 3 bases from V and 0 from J, leaving 14 bases between them. From germline, CDR1 is ENHRY and CDR2 SYGVKD. This CDR3 region has 16 residues. The CDR3 region has the DNA TGTGCCATCAGTGATTACACAACAGGCTACCAAGAGACCCAGTACTTC. Amino acids: CAISDYTTGYQETQYF.

This clonotype occurred many times. This chain connects TRBV27 to TRBJ2-7; D is undetermined. The germline V gene encodes CDR1 MNHEY and CDR2 SMNVEV (reference sequence). With 2 bases removed from V and 3 bases from J, the gap between germline ends came to 14 bases. The CDR3 length is 15 residues. The CDR3: CASSLTGRKIYEQYF. Here the CDR3 DNA reads TGTGCCAGCAGTTTAACCGGACGAAAGATCTACGAGCAGTACTTC.

This clonotype was observed a handful of times. J is TRBJ2-1 and V is TRBV30, with 7 bases lining up with TRBD2. The germline CDR1 and CDR2 sequences are GTSNPN and SVGIG (reference sequence). J lost 7 bases, V lost 6 bases, and 15 bases had no gene match. The CDR3 sequence is 15 residues long. In nucleotides, the CDR3 is TGTGCCTGTAAAAGGGAGCGGGACTTTGGAAATGAGCAGTTCTTC. This gives the protein CACKRERDFGNEQFF.

This clonotype has a handful of counts. The V call is TRBV4-1, the J call TRBJ1-5; D gene unclear. Looked up from germline, CDR1 is MGHRA and CDR2 is YSYEKL. Between the trimmed V and J ends, which lost 0 bases and 6 bases, there was a span of 9 bases. This CDR3 spans 14 amino acids. The CDR3: CASSQEGFLQPQHF. The CDR3 coding sequence is TGCGCCAGCAGCCAAGAGGGTTTCCTTCAGCCCCAGCATTTT.

The V and J genes are TRBV5-1 and TRBJ2-7; 7 nucleotides line up with TRBD2. This CDR3 has 14 residues. Losses at the gene ends were 4 bases for V and 5 bases for J; bases not matched to a gene: 9. Germline CDR1 reads SGHRS; CDR2 reads YFSETQ. The CDR3 sequence: CASSRDAGVNEQYF. CDR3 in DNA: TGCGCCAGCAGCCGGGACGCGGGAGTAAACGAGCAGTACTTC.

The sample holds many counts of this clonotype. The chain employs TRBV29-1 and TRBJ2-7; 8 bases are a match to TRBD1. From germline, CDR1 is SQVTM and CDR2 ANQGSEA. The CDR3 length is 13 residues. The trim removed 4 bases at V and 0 bases at J, leaving 2 bases unmatched. CDR3 DNA: TGCAGCGTTGTTGACAGGGGCTCCTACGAGCAGTACTTC. This sequence encodes CSVVDRGSYEQYF.

This clonotype was detected a few times. The rearrangement uses TRBV29-1 and TRBJ2-3, with D possibly called TRBD1 or TRBD2 (5 bases each). Germline V CDR1 and CDR2: SQVTM, ANQGSEA. The CDR3 is made up of 16 amino acids. V lost 6 bases to trimming and J lost 7 bases, with 26 bases between them. The chain's CDR3 is CSVKLLEAGMGHTQYF. CDR3 nucleotide sequence: TGCAGCGTGAAACTCTTGGAGGCAGGGATGGGGCATACGCAGTATTTT.